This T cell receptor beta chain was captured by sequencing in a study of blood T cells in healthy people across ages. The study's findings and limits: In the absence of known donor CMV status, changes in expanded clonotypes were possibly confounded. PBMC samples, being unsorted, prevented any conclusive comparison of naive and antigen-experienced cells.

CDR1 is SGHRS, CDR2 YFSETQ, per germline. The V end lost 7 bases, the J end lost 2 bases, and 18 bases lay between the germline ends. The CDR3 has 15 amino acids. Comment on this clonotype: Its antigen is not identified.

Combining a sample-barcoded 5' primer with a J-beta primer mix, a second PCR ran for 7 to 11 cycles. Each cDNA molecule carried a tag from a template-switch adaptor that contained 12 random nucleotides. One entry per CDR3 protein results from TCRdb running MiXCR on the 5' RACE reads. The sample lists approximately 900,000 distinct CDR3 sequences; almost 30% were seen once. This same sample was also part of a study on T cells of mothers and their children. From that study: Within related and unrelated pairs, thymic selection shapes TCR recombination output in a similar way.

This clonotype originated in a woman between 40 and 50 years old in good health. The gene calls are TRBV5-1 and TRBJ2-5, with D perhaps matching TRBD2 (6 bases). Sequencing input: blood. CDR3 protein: CASQHRRGLQETQYF. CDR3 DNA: TGCGCCAGCCAACACCGGAGAGGACTACAAGAGACCCAGTACTTC.